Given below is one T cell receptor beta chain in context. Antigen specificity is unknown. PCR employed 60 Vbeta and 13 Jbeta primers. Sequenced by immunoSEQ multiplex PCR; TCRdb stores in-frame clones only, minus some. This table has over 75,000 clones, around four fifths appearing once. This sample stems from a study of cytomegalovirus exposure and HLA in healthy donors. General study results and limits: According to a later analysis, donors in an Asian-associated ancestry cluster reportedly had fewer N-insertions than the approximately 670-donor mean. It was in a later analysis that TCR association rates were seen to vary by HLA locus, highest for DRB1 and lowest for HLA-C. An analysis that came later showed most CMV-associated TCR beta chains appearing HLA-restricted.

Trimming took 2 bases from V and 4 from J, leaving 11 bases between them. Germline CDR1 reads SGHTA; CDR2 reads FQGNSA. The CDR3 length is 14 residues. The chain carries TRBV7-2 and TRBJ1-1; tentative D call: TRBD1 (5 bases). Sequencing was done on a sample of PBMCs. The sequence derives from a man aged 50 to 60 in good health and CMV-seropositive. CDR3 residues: CASSLWGGTTEAFF. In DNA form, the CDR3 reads TGTGCCAGCAGCTTATGGGGAGGGACCACTGAAGCTTTCTTT.